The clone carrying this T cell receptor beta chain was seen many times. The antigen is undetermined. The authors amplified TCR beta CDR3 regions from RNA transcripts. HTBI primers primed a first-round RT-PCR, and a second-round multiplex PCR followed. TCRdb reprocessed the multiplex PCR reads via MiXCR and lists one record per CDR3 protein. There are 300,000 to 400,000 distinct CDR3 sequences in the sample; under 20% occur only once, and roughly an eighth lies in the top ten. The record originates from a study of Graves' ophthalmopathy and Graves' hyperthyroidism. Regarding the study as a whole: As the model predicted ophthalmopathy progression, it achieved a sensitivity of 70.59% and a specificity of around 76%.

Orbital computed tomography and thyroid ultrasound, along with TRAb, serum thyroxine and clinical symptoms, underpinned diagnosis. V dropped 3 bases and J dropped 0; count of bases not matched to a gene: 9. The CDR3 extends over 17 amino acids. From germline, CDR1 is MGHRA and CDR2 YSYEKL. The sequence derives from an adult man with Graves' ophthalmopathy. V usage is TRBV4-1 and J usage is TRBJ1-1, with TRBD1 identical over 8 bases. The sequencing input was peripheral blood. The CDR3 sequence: CASSHQGTGTMNTEAFF. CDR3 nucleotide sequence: TGCGCCAGCAGCCACCAAGGGACAGGCACCATGAACACTGAAGCTTTCTTT.